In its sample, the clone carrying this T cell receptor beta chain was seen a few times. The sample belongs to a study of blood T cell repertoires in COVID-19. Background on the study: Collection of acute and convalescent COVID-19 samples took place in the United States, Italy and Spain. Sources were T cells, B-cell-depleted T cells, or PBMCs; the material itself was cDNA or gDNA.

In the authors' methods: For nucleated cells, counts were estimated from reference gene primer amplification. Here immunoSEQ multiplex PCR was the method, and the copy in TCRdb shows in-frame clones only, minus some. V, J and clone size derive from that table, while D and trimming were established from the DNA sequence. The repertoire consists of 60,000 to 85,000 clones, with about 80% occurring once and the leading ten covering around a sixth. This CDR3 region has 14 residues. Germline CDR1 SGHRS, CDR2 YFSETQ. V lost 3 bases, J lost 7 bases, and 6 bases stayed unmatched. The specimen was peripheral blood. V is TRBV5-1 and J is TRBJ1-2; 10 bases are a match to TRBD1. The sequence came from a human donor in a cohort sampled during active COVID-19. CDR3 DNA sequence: TGCGCCAGCAGCTATACCGGGACAGGGGTTGGCTACACCTTC. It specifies CASSYTGTGVGYTF.